Listed here are 10 T cell receptor beta chains from one sample, sequenced in a study of Graves' ophthalmopathy and Graves' hyperthyroidism. For repertoire sequencing, the TCR beta CDR3 regions were amplified from RNA transcripts. An initial RT-PCR round employing HTBI primers preceded a second-round multiplex PCR. TCRdb re-called the multiplex PCR reads through MiXCR, storing one row per CDR3 protein. The sample includes about 700,000 distinct CDR3 sequences, roughly 39% of them seen just once. The sequenced material came from peripheral blood. Receptor source: an adult man with Graves' ophthalmopathy.

The genes are TRBV7-9 and TRBJ1-1; 7 bases match TRBD1. The germline V gene has CDR1 SEHNR and CDR2 FQNEAQ (reference sequence). Trimming cost V 5 bases and J 6 bases; bases outside gene matches: 3. The CDR3 covers 12 residues. This chain's CDR3 is CASSLDRAEAFF. The CDR3 bases are TGTGCCAGCAGCCTCGACAGGGCTGAAGCTTTCTTT.

This clonotype was found many times. CDR3 in amino acids: CAISESRTGSTGELFF. CDR3 in DNA: TGTGCCATCAGTGAGTCGAGGACAGGTTCCACCGGGGAGCTGTTTTTT. The rearrangement joins TRBV10-3 to TRBJ2-2; 7 nucleotides match TRBD1. V trimming: 0 bases; J trimming: 4 bases; junction bases outside the gene matches: 5. This CDR3 is 16 amino acids long. Looked up from germline, CDR1 is ENHRY and CDR2 is SYGVKD.

This clonotype was counted a single time. An end of the junction does not agree with germline; a read error may underlie this. The rearrangement joins TRBV2 to TRBJ1-6; TRBD1 matches at 7 bases. CDR3 length: 15 residues. The germline CDR1 and CDR2 sequences are SNHLY and FYNNEI. The CDR3 protein is CASSGGNRGGSPLHF. In nucleotides, the CDR3 is TGTGCCAGCAGTGGAGGCAACAGGGGTGGATCACCCCTCCACTTC.

Only a few counts were recorded for this clonotype. Given the absence of the conserved phenylalanine or tryptophan at the CDR3 end, a read error is likely. No DNA is shown, since the ends of the CDR3 on it are uncertain; the CDR3 is the one TCRdb lists. The chain is built from TRBV12-3 or TRBV12-4 and TRBJ2-7; the D call of TRBD2 is as the table states it, not checked on the DNA. A total of 8 residues make up the CDR3, ends included. CDR3 sequence: CASSPLAG.

This rearrangement joins TRBV7-2 to TRBJ2-5; 13 nucleotides match TRBD2. The junction had 7 bases not matched to a gene; V was cut back by 4 bases and J by 5 bases. CDR1 is SGHTA and CDR2 is FQGNSA in the germline V gene. The CDR3 covers 16 residues. The CDR3 reads CASSWTSGGLVETQYF. The CDR3 nucleotides are TGTGCCAGCAGCTGGACTAGCGGGGGCCTTGTGGAGACCCAGTACTTC.

The chain links TRBV27 to TRBJ1-5; D ambiguous. Germline-derived CDR1 and CDR2 are MNHEY and SMNVEV (reference sequence). This CDR3 comprises 17 residues. V gave up 6 bases and J gave up 3 bases, with 21 bases separating them. CDR3 sequence: CASSPSWAASSNQPQHF. CDR3 coding DNA: TGTGCCAGCAGCCCTTCTTGGGCGGCAAGTTCCAATCAGCCCCAGCATTTT.

A few counts support this clonotype. The chain recombines TRBV10-3 with TRBJ2-3, with D tentatively TRBD2 (6 bases). This CDR3 is built from 14 residues. The germline V and J ends were trimmed by 2 bases and 7 bases, with 13 bases remaining between them. The V gene's germline CDR1 is ENHRY and CDR2 SYGVKD. The CDR3 nucleotides are TGTGCCATCAGTGAGCCCCGCCTAGCGAATACGCAGTATTTT. This codes for CAISEPRLANTQYF.

This clonotype was recorded many times. The chain joins TRBV9 to TRBJ2-2; D is unclear. Per germline, CDR1 SGDLS and CDR2 YYNGEE. This CDR3 has 12 amino acids. V was shortened by 3 bases and J by 6 bases, with 6 bases between the two germline ends. CDR3 loop: CASSAGPGELFF. The CDR3 coding sequence is TGTGCCAGCAGCGCCGGGCCCGGGGAGCTGTTTTTT. Variable domain in full (rest from reference TRBV9 and TRBJ2-2): DSGVTQTPKHLITATGQRVTLRCSPRSGDLSVYWYQQSLDQGLQFLIQYYNGEERAKGNILERFSAQQFPDLHSELNLSSLELGDSALYFCASSAGPGELFFGEGSRLTVL.

This clonotype was found a few times. The CDR3 DNA reads as TGTGCCAGCAGCTTATCGCTCCTCCAAGAGACCCAGTACTTC. It translates to CASSLSLLQETQYF. The chain joins TRBV11-1 to TRBJ2-5; D not certain. The CDR3 is 14 residues long. The germline gives CDR1 SGHAT, CDR2 FQDESV (reference sequence). V lost 2 bases and J lost 1, with 8 bases in between.

In regard to this clonotype: This is likely a read error, given that the CDR3 carries no conserved phenylalanine or tryptophan at its end. It is unclear where the CDR3 begins or ends on the DNA, so no DNA is shown, and the CDR3 is as TCRdb lists it. The chain uses TRBV2 and TRBJ2-7; TRBD2, the table's D call, was not compared with the DNA. The CDR3 extends over 9 residues, inclusive of both ends. Looked up from germline, CDR1 is SNHLY and CDR2 is FYNNEI. CDR3 region: CASSVERAG.